These 29 T cell receptor beta chains share one sample of origin, sequenced in a study of blood T cells in healthy people across ages. Then a second PCR, running about 7 to 11 cycles, was carried out with a sample-barcoded 5' primer and a J-beta primer mix. One entry per CDR3 protein results from TCRdb running MiXCR on the 5' RACE reads. The table has about 1.6 million distinct CDR3 sequences, approximately 32% seen once. The specimen was blood. These receptors all come from a woman aged 25 to 45 in good health.

This clonotype showed up just a few times. CDR3 bases: TGTGCCAGCAGCTTGTTGGTCGACTATGGCTACACCTTC. This translates into CASSLLVDYGYTF. The rearrangement joins TRBV5-5 to TRBJ1-2; D is unclear. Germline CDR1 is SGHKS and CDR2 is YYEKEE (reference sequence). Trimming took off 1 base at V and 3 bases at J, with 7 bases between the two ends. There are 13 residues in the CDR3.

With respect to this clonotype: One end of the junction does not line up with germline, which may come from a read error. The V and J genes are TRBV7-9 and TRBJ2-1; D is ambiguous. The CDR3 runs 15 residues. Germline V lookup: CDR1 SEHNR, CDR2 FQNEAQ (reference sequence). The CDR3 spells CTSSPLDRARNEQFF. CDR3 bases: TGTACCAGCAGCCCTCTGGACCGCGCCCGGAATGAGCAGTTCTTC.

In DNA, the CDR3 is TGCGCCAGCAGGGTACAGGGGGAGGAGACCGGGGAGCTGTTTTTT. Translated: CASRVQGEETGELFF. The chain recombines TRBV10-2 with TRBJ2-2; TRBD1 aligns across 8 bases. V lost 6 bases to trimming and J lost 5 bases; unmatched junction nucleotides: 8. The CDR3 consists of 15 residues. CDR1 is WSHSY, CDR2 SAAADI, per germline.

The CDR3 bases are TGCAGCGTTGGAGGAAATGAGGCTGGCTACGAGCAGTACTTC. Its translation: CSVGGNEAGYEQYF. V usage is TRBV29-1 and J usage is TRBJ2-7, with D uncertain. V lost 4 bases to trimming and J lost 3 bases, with 16 bases between them. The CDR3 spans 14 residues. The germline gives CDR1 SQVTM, CDR2 ANQGSEA.

CDR3 nucleotide sequence: TGTGCCAGCAGTTCGACCGGGAGAGCTTTCTTT. This encodes CASSSTGRAFF. The chain carries TRBV12-3 or TRBV12-4 and TRBJ1-1, with unresolved D. V lost 4 bases and J 10 bases, leaving 10 bases between the germline ends. This CDR3 contains 11 residues.

The chain joins TRBV3-1 to TRBJ2-3; 11 nucleotides match TRBD2. The CDR3 runs 19 residues. Germline CDR1 reads LGHDT; CDR2 reads YNNKEL (reference sequence). Trimming took 0 bases from V and 0 from J; bases not matched to a gene: 8. The CDR3 DNA sequence: TGTGCCAGCAGCCAAGAAGCTAGCGGGAGGCCTTTTAGCACAGATACGCAGTATTTT. This sequence encodes CASSQEASGRPFSTDTQYF.

Points on this clonotype: Possible read error: a much larger clone is one base away. The chain links TRBV9 to TRBJ2-2, with D possibly being TRBD1 (5 bases). This CDR3 has 17 residues. Germline CDR1 and CDR2: SGDLS and YYNGEE. V was trimmed by 1 base and J by 1 base, leaving 14 bases between them. Here the CDR3 DNA reads TGTGCCAGCAGCGTATCCTATGGGGCAGAGAACACCGGGGAGCTGTTTTTT. Its protein is CASSVSYGAENTGELFF.

This clonotype was seen many times. The rearrangement uses TRBV5-6 and TRBJ2-5; tentatively, D is TRBD1 (5 bases). The CDR3 extends over 13 amino acids. Germline-derived CDR1 and CDR2 are SGHDT and YYEEEE. V was shortened by 1 base and J by 6 bases, with 10 bases between the two germline ends. CDR3: CASSLIRGQTQYF. The CDR3, as DNA: TGTGCCAGCAGCTTGATTAGGGGTCAGACCCAGTACTTC. Together with reference TRBV5-6 and TRBJ2-5, the CDR3 gives the full variable domain: DAGVTQSPTHLIKTRGQQVTLRCSPKSGHDTVSWYQQALGQGPQFIFQYYEEEERQRGNFPDRFSGHQFPNYSSELNVNALLLGDSALYLCASSLIRGQTQYFGPGTRLLVL.

This clonotype has only a few counts. This chain uses TRBV7-8 with TRBJ2-7; 9 bases are a match to TRBD2. V shed 2 bases, J shed 5 bases, and the junction held 4 bases outside the gene matches. Germline assignment: CDR1 SGHVS and CDR2 FQNEAQ. CDR3 length: 14 amino acids. The CDR3 region is CASSLLAGSNEQYF. The CDR3 nucleotides read TGTGCCAGCAGCTTACTAGCGGGAAGCAACGAGCAGTACTTC.

The rearrangement uses TRBV10-3 and TRBJ2-3; D is perhaps TRBD1 (5 bases). CDR3 size: 11 residues. The V and J ends lost 6 bases and 6 bases respectively, with 7 bases between them. Germline V lookup: CDR1 ENHRY, CDR2 SYGVKD. The CDR3 region has the DNA TGTGCCATCAGCCGACAGGATACGCAGTATTTT. It yields the protein CAISRQDTQYF.

This clonotype occurred many times. The V and J genes are TRBV20-1 and TRBJ2-4; D remains unclear. V lost 6 bases and J 2 bases, leaving 14 bases between the germline ends. Germline V CDR1 and CDR2: DFQATT, SNEGSKA (reference sequence). The CDR3 contains 14 residues. CDR3 sequence: CSASHPQSKNIQYF. In DNA form, the CDR3 reads TGCAGTGCCAGCCATCCCCAATCCAAAAACATTCAGTACTTC.

The table lists this clonotype with a few counts. The rearrangement links TRBV25-1 to TRBJ2-1; 8 nucleotides align to TRBD2. Germline V gene sequence: CDR1 MGHDK, CDR2 SYGVNS. V shed 8 bases and J 2 bases; nucleotides not matched to a gene: 2. The CDR3 extends over 13 amino acids. The DNA of the CDR3 is TGTGCCAGCCGGGAGGGCCCCTACAATGAGCAGTTCTTC. Translation: CASREGPYNEQFF.

This chain connects TRBV5-1 to TRBJ1-2; a possible D gene is TRBD1 (5 bases). The CDR3 contains 15 residues. V was cut by 4 bases and J by 0 bases, with 13 bases left in between. CDR1 is SGHRS, CDR2 YFSETQ, per germline. The chain's CDR3 is CASSEGTPPNYGYTF. The CDR3 DNA sequence: TGCGCCAGCAGCGAGGGGACGCCTCCTAACTATGGCTACACCTTC. The variable domain in full, completed from reference TRBV5-1 and TRBJ1-2, reads KAGVTQTPRYLIKTRGQQVTLSCSPISGHRSVSWYQQTPGQGLQFLFEYFSETQRNKGNFPGRFSGRQFSNSRSEMNVSTLELGDSALYLCASSEGTPPNYGYTFGSGTRLTVV.

The chain uses TRBV2 and TRBJ1-2; D is possibly TRBD1 (6 bases). The V gene's germline CDR1 is SNHLY and CDR2 FYNNEI. V was clipped by 1 base and J by 6 bases, with 12 bases between them. The CDR3 consists of 14 residues. The CDR3 sequence is CASSEDTGSNGYTF. CDR3 nucleotides: TGTGCCAGCAGTGAAGATACAGGGAGTAATGGCTACACCTTC.

The rearrangement uses TRBV11-1 and TRBJ2-5, with D perhaps matching TRBD1 or TRBD2 (7 bases each). V was clipped by 3 bases and J by 4 bases, with 21 bases between them. The CDR3 is made up of 17 amino acids. Germline loops: CDR1 SGHAT, CDR2 FQDESV (reference sequence). The chain's CDR3 is CASSFSARQGGGETQYF. As DNA, the CDR3 is TGTGCCAGCAGCTTTTCCGCACGACAGGGAGGGGGAGAGACCCAGTACTTC.

V is TRBV5-1 and J is TRBJ2-1, with D perhaps TRBD1 or TRBD2 (6 bases each). The CDR3 runs 16 residues. V was trimmed by 0 bases and J by 3 bases, leaving 13 bases between them. Germline values: CDR1 SGHRS, CDR2 YFSETQ. DNA of the CDR3: TGCGCCAGCAGCTTGGGGGGGGCGAGAATCTACAATGAGCAGTTCTTC. Translation: CASSLGGARIYNEQFF.

The chain couples TRBV3-1 to TRBJ2-5; D perhaps matches TRBD2 (6 bases). Germline-derived CDR1 and CDR2 are LGHDT and YNNKEL (reference sequence). V lost 1 base, J lost 5 bases, and 20 bases lay in between. CDR3 length equals 17 residues. CDR3 coding DNA: TGTGCCAGCAGCCAAGCCCCCTGGAGAAAGGAGGGGGAGACCCAGTACTTC. It encodes CASSQAPWRKEGETQYF.

Turning to this clonotype: This clone may be a read error of a much larger clone one base away. J is TRBJ2-7 and V is TRBV11-2; D ambiguous. Trimming shortened V by 2 bases and J by 4 bases, and 18 bases separated the two germline ends. Germline V lookup: CDR1 SGHAT, CDR2 FQNNGV. CDR3 length: 16 residues. The CDR3 nucleotides read TGTGCCAGCAGCTTAAAAACGGTTGTAGGGATTTACGAGCAGTACTTC. Translating gives CASSLKTVVGIYEQYF.

This sequence joins TRBV18 and TRBJ2-1, with D uncertain. Germline V gene sequence: CDR1 KGHSH, CDR2 LQKENI. Trimming removed 0 bases from V and 10 bases from J, with 13 bases in between. The CDR3 extends over 14 amino acids. CDR3 nucleotides: TGTGCCAGCTCACCACCGGCCACGGGCGAAGAGCAGTTCTTC. Its translation is CASSPPATGEEQFF.

The V call is TRBV6-5, the J call TRBJ1-6; weak D call: TRBD1 (5 bases). Trimming left V 6 bases short and J 8 bases short, with 11 bases between. Germline CDR1 is MNHEY and CDR2 is SVGAGI. CDR3 length equals 13 residues. Written as DNA, the CDR3 is TGTGCCAGCAGCAGGACAATTTATTCACCCCTCCACTTT. Translating gives CASSRTIYSPLHF.

The V and J genes are TRBV9 and TRBJ2-3, with 12 bases that match TRBD2. This CDR3 region has 17 residues. Germline V gene lookup returns CDR1 SGDLS and CDR2 YYNGEE. V was pared by 4 bases and J by 6 bases, with 12 bases of the junction left unmatched. CDR3 loop: CASSPPRASGRADTQYF. The CDR3 region has the DNA TGTGCCAGCAGCCCTCCCCGGGCTAGCGGGAGGGCCGATACGCAGTATTTT.

Regarding this clonotype: This clone may be a read error of a much larger clone one base away. This CDR3 is CSARDPWGKGETQYF. The CDR3 region has the DNA TGCAGTGCTAGAGATCCATGGGGGAAGGGAGAGACCCAGTACTTC. The rearrangement links TRBV20-1 to TRBJ2-5; perhaps D is TRBD1 or TRBD2 (5 bases each). The CDR3 runs 15 residues. Looked up from germline, CDR1 is DFQATT and CDR2 is SNEGSKA (reference sequence). Trimming stripped 0 bases from V and 4 bases from J, with 15 bases between.

A single count supports this clonotype. V gene TRBV12-3 or TRBV12-4 combines with J gene TRBJ2-3; 8 nucleotides agree with TRBD2. The CDR3 has 17 amino acids. Trimming cost V 2 bases and J 5 bases; bases outside gene matches: 12. CDR3 protein: CASSLRTRSGGRDTQYF. The CDR3 nucleotides are TGTGCCAGCAGTTTAAGGACTAGAAGCGGGGGAAGAGATACGCAGTATTTT.

Here the CDR3 reads CSVRWGESEAFF. CDR3 DNA: TGCAGCGTGAGGTGGGGGGAGTCTGAAGCTTTCTTT. The chain employs TRBV29-1 and TRBJ1-1, with D perhaps matching TRBD1 (5 bases). The CDR3 length is 12 residues. Trimming took off 6 bases at V and 6 bases at J, with 14 bases between the two ends. Germline V lookup: CDR1 SQVTM, CDR2 ANQGSEA.

This clonotype was seen only a few times. CDR3 DNA sequence: TGCGCCAGCAGCTTGGTAGGGGAGGGACAGCCCCAGCATTTT. Protein sequence: CASSLVGEGQPQHF. The chain couples TRBV5-1 to TRBJ1-5; a weak D match, TRBD1 (5 bases). Trimming took off 0 bases at V and 7 bases at J, with 11 bases between the two ends. CDR3 length equals 14 residues. Germline values: CDR1 SGHRS, CDR2 YFSETQ.

Many counts were recorded for this clonotype. The chain has TRBV29-1 and TRBJ2-7; no reliable D call. Trimming shortened V by 1 base and J by 2 bases, and 9 bases separated the two germline ends. Germline-derived CDR1 and CDR2 are SQVTM and ANQGSEA. The CDR3 runs to 13 residues. CDR3 nucleotide sequence: TGCAGCGTTGAAGCGGCAGGCACCTACGAGCAGTACTTC. Translated, it gives CSVEAAGTYEQYF.

The chain carries TRBV6-1 and TRBJ2-7; 7 bases map to TRBD1. The CDR3 covers 14 residues. Germline-derived CDR1 and CDR2 are MNHNS and SASEGT. V dropped 4 bases and J dropped 6; count of bases not matched to a gene: 9. CDR3 amino acids: CASSARDSFVEQYF. The CDR3 DNA reads TGTGCCAGCAGTGCCAGGGACAGTTTTGTCGAGCAGTACTTC.

The chain recombines TRBV2 with TRBJ2-3, with 8 bases identical to TRBD1. Germline V CDR1 and CDR2: SNHLY, FYNNEI. The CDR3 is made up of 14 amino acids. J lost 6 bases, V lost 8 bases, and 10 bases had no gene match. DNA for the CDR3: TGTGCCAGCCTTCCGGACAGGGCCTGGGATACGCAGTATTTT. Translated, it gives CASLPDRAWDTQYF.

CDR3 in amino acids: CASRVQINEKLFF. In DNA, the CDR3 is TGTGCCAGCAGGGTACAGATTAATGAAAAACTGTTTTTT. The V gene is TRBV21-1, the J gene TRBJ1-4. TRBV21-1 is reported as a pseudogene. The CDR3 has 13 amino acids.